The 20 T cell receptor beta chains reported below all come from one sample, sequenced in a study of shared clonotypes between healthy human individuals. TCRdb keeps only in-frame clones here, not all; method: immunoSEQ multiplex PCR. The sample lists around 2,000,000 clones, roughly 94% occurring once. Sequencing was performed on naive CD4+ T cells sorted from blood. Subset specified: CD45RA+ positively selected. The receptors stem from a man aged 18 to 30 in good health.

About this clone: In the same sample, other DNA sequences code for this CDR3. The J gene is TRBJ1-5, the V gene TRBV18, with TRBD1 matching 8 bases. Trimming took 6 bases from V and 3 from J; bases not matched to a gene: 4. The CDR3 sequence is 14 residues long. Germline-derived CDR1 and CDR2 are KGHSH and LQKENI. CDR3 nucleotide sequence: TGTGCCAGCTCCCAGGGACAGGCCAATCAGCCCCAGCATTTT. Residues: CASSQGQANQPQHF.

This rearrangement joins TRBV5-4 to TRBJ2-5; 11 bases map to TRBD2. The CDR3 loop spans 17 amino acids. Germline V gives CDR1 SGHNT, CDR2 YYREEE (reference sequence). V lost 0 bases, J lost 3 bases, and 7 bases stayed unmatched. CDR3 nucleotides: TGTGCCAGCAGCTTGGGACTAGCGGGAACATGGGAAGAGACCCAGTACTTC. Amino acids: CASSLGLAGTWEETQYF.

On this clone itself: A read error may produce the germline difference seen at one junction end. This rearrangement joins TRBV5-1 to TRBJ2-1; D unresolved. CDR3 size: 16 residues. CDR1 and CDR2 from the germline V gene are SGHRS and YFSETQ. This chain's CDR3 is CASSASQRKTNNERFF. The CDR3 DNA reads as TGCGCCAGCAGCGCCTCACAGCGAAAAACCAACAATGAGCGGTTCTTC.

This clone is a singleton in its sample. The chain's CDR3 is CASSTTGGPYEQYF. CDR3 DNA: TGCGCCAGCAGCACGACAGGGGGTCCCTACGAGCAGTACTTC. The V gene is TRBV5-1, the J gene TRBJ2-7; 9 bases agree with TRBD1. The germline V gene has CDR1 SGHRS and CDR2 YFSETQ. The J segment lost 2 bases and the V segment lost 4 bases, leaving 4 bases of the junction unmatched. The CDR3 contains 14 residues. The entire variable domain, with the rest obtained from reference TRBV5-1 and TRBJ2-7, is as follows: KAGVTQTPRYLIKTRGQQVTLSCSPISGHRSVSWYQQTPGQGLQFLFEYFSETQRNKGNFPGRFSGRQFSNSRSEMNVSTLELGDSALYLCASSTTGGPYEQYFGPGTRLTVT.

The chain has TRBV4-2 and TRBJ2-7; 10 nucleotides agree with TRBD2. The V gene's germline CDR1 is LGHNA and CDR2 YNFKEQ. V lost 1 base, J lost 0 bases, and 3 bases stayed unmatched. This CDR3 is built from 16 residues. The CDR3 here is CASSQAASGSSYEQYF. The DNA of the CDR3 is TGTGCCAGCAGCCAAGCGGCTAGCGGGAGCTCCTACGAGCAGTACTTC.

The chain uses TRBV2 and TRBJ1-6; unclear D gene. The germline V and J ends were trimmed by 5 bases and 10 bases, with 18 bases remaining between them. The length of the CDR3 is 15 residues. The germline CDR1 and CDR2 sequences are SNHLY and FYNNEI. The CDR3 DNA sequence: TGTGCCAGCAGTCCGCAGCTCTCCATGAGCTCACCCCTCCACTTT. Its translation is CASSPQLSMSSPLHF.

This clone was picked up one time. The chain has TRBV11-2 and TRBJ1-3; no reliable D call. The germline V gene has CDR1 SGHAT and CDR2 FQNNGV. The CDR3 totals 15 residues. Trimming cost V 5 bases and J 3 bases, with 14 bases left between them. The CDR3 loop reads CASSPRPLGGNTIYF. The CDR3 bases are TGTGCCAGCAGCCCGCGGCCCCTCGGTGGAAACACCATATATTTT.

A single count supports this clone. This chain links TRBV7-8 with TRBJ2-7, with a tentative D call TRBD2 (5 bases). V was clipped by 2 bases and J by 9 bases, with 11 bases between them. CDR1 and CDR2 from the germline V gene are SGHVS and FQNEAQ. The CDR3 spans 12 residues. In nucleotides, the CDR3 is TGTGCCAGCAGCTTACCCCGCAGCGGGCAGTACTTC. Protein sequence: CASSLPRSGQYF.

CDR3 region: CASSPWGGGARAFF. The CDR3 DNA sequence: TGTGCCAGCAGTCCCTGGGGAGGGGGCGCGAGAGCTTTCTTT. The chain uses TRBV6-5 and TRBJ1-1, with TRBD1 matching over 7 bases. V shed 5 bases, J shed 10 bases, and the junction held 13 bases outside the gene matches. The CDR3 totals 14 residues. CDR1 is MNHEY and CDR2 is SVGAGI in the germline V gene.

This rearrangement joins TRBV6-1 to TRBJ2-7, with D unresolved. There are 13 residues in the CDR3. The V end lost 4 bases, the J end lost 4 bases, and 11 bases lay between the germline ends. The germline CDR1 and CDR2 sequences are MNHNS and SASEGT. DNA of the CDR3: TGTGCCAGCAGTGTGGGTCGCGTATACGAGCAGTACTTC. This sequence encodes CASSVGRVYEQYF.

As regards this clone: A much bigger clone sits one base away, suggesting this may be a read error. Other DNA sequences in the same sample also yield this CDR3. The chain uses TRBV20-1 and TRBJ1-1, with D unclear. The CDR3 sequence is 10 residues long. Germline CDR1 DFQATT, CDR2 SNEGSKA (reference sequence). The CDR3 protein is CSARPGEAFF. Here the CDR3 DNA reads TGCAGTGCTAGACCCGGTGAAGCCTTCTTT.

This clone has more than one count but fewer than ten. At the DNA level, this CDR3 is encoded by other sequences in the same sample as well. The chain joins TRBV6-1 to TRBJ1-6, with TRBD1 as a possible D gene (6 bases). The CDR3 loop spans 15 amino acids. Between the trimmed V and J ends, which lost 3 bases and 8 bases, there was a span of 14 bases. Germline values: CDR1 MNHNS, CDR2 SASEGT. The CDR3 here is CASSEGLRGYSPLHF. The CDR3 DNA sequence: TGTGCCAGCAGTGAGGGGCTCAGGGGTTATTCACCCCTCCACTTT.

This chain links TRBV28 with TRBJ2-7; TRBD1 might be the D (5 bases). CDR3 length equals 14 residues. Germline CDR1 reads MDHEN; CDR2 reads SYDVKM. V lost 2 bases, J lost 3 bases, and 11 bases lay in between. The CDR3 DNA sequence: TGTGCCAGCAGTTTAAAGGGGCTGGGCTACGAGCAGTACTTC. Protein: CASSLKGLGYEQYF.

The V gene is TRBV15, the J gene TRBJ2-1; no clear D gene. With 1 base removed from V and 5 bases from J, the gap between germline ends came to 12 bases. The V gene's germline CDR1 is LNHNV and CDR2 YYDKDF (reference sequence). The CDR3 has 15 residues. This CDR3 reads CATSRVGYEDNEQFF. The CDR3 bases are TGTGCCACCAGCAGAGTGGGATATGAGGACAATGAGCAGTTCTTC.

This sequence joins TRBV6-5 and TRBJ1-1; D is unresolved. Germline-derived CDR1 and CDR2 are MNHEY and SVGAGI. The CDR3 is made up of 14 amino acids. Trimming pared 6 bases from V and 4 bases from J, leaving 15 bases between. The CDR3, as DNA: TGTGCCAGCAGACCTGACTGGGGTGCCACTGAAGCTTTCTTT. Residues: CASRPDWGATEAFF.

V and J are TRBV7-2 and TRBJ2-7, with D uncertain. The CDR3 has 15 residues. Germline CDR1 reads SGHTA; CDR2 reads FQGNSA. With 2 bases removed from V and 0 bases from J, the gap between germline ends came to 11 bases. CDR3 protein: CASSLRPQSSYEQYF. For the CDR3, the DNA is TGTGCCAGCAGCTTACGCCCACAAAGCTCCTACGAGCAGTACTTC. The variable domain in full, with the rest retrieved from reference TRBV7-2 and TRBJ2-7, is GAGVSQSPSNKVTEKGKDVELRCDPISGHTALYWYRQSLGQGLEFLIYFQGNSAPDKSGLPSDRFSAERTGGSVSTLTIQRTQQEDSAVYLCASSLRPQSSYEQYFGPGTRLTVT.

Points on this clone: Distinct nucleotide sequences in the sample also encode this CDR3. The V and J genes are TRBV19 and TRBJ2-7; D perhaps matches TRBD2 (6 bases). The CDR3 contains 14 residues. Germline V lookup: CDR1 LNHDA, CDR2 SQIVND (reference sequence). The germline V and J ends were trimmed by 5 bases and 1 base, with 12 bases remaining between them. For the CDR3, the DNA is TGTGCCAGTAGTTCGACTAGGTCTTCCTACGAGCAGTACTTC. Protein sequence: CASSSTRSSYEQYF.

On this clone: The junction shows a germline mismatch at one end, possibly a read error. The genes are TRBV6-6 and TRBJ2-3; TRBD2 agrees at 9 bases. The CDR3 consists of 14 residues. The V gene's germline CDR1 is MNHNY and CDR2 SVGAGI (reference sequence). Here the CDR3 reads CASSPSGMSDAQYF. In nucleotides, the CDR3 is TGTGCCAGCAGTCCTAGCGGGATGTCAGATGCGCAGTATTTT.

This sequence joins TRBV28 and TRBJ2-7; 10 bases align to TRBD1. The CDR3 has 15 amino acids. The germline CDR1 and CDR2 sequences are MDHEN and SYDVKM. The trim removed 6 bases at V and 5 bases at J, leaving 10 bases unmatched. The CDR3 reads CASSPTGTGVNEQYF. For the CDR3, the DNA is TGTGCCAGCAGCCCCACGGGGACAGGGGTCAACGAGCAGTACTTC.

V usage is TRBV7-9 and J usage is TRBJ1-4; D gene ambiguous. This CDR3 region has 14 residues. Germline V gene sequence: CDR1 SEHNR, CDR2 FQNEAQ (reference sequence). Trimming cost V 11 bases and J 0 bases, with 13 bases left between them. The CDR3 DNA reads TGTGCCGGTGGTAACCCCCCAACTAATGAAAAACTGTTTTTT. This translates into CAGGNPPTNEKLFF.